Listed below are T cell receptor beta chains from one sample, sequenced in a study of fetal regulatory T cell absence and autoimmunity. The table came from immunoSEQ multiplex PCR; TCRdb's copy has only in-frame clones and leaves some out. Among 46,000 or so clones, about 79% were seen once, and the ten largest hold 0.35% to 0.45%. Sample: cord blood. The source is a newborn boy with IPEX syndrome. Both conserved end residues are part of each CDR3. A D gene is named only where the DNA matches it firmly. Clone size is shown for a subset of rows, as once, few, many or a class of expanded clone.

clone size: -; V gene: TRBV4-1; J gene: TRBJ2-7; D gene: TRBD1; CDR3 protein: CASSQNTPGGYEQYF; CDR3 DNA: TGCGCCAGCAGCCAAAATACTCCAGGGGGCTACGAGCAGTACTTC
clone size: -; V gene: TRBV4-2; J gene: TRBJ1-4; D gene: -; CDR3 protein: CASSHPTPGQHEKLFF; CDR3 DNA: TGTGCCAGCAGCCACCCGACCCCCGGACAGCATGAAAAACTGTTTTTT
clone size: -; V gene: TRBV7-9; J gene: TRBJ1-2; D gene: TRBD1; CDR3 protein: CASSIRDRGGYTF; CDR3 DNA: TGTGCCAGCAGCATCCGGGACAGGGGAGGCTACACCTTC
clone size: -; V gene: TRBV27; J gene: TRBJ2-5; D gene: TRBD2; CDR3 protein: CASSSRDREGTQYF; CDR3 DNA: TGTGCCAGCAGTTCCCGGGACCGGGAGGGGACCCAGTACTTC
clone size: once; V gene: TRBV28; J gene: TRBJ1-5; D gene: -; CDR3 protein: CASSLSGSPRSNQPQHF; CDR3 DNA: TGTGCCAGCAGTTTATCCGGTTCTCCTCGTAGCAATCAGCCCCAGCATTTT
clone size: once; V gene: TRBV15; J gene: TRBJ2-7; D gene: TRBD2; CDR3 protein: CATSRASGVYEQYF; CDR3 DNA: TGTGCCACGAGTCGGGCTAGCGGGGTTTACGAGCAGTACTTC
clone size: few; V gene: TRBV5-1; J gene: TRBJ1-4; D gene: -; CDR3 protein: CASSFGRTDEKLFF; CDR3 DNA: TGCGCCAGCAGCTTCGGACGGACTGATGAAAAACTGTTTTTT
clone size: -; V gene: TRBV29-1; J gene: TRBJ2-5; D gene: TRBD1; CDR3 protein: CSARQGARETQYF; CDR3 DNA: TGCAGCGCAAGACAGGGGGCGCGTGAGACCCAGTACTTC
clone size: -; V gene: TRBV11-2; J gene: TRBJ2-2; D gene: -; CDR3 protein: CASSAVLNTGELFF; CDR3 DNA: TGTGCCAGCAGCGCGGTTCTCAACACCGGGGAGCTGTTTTTT
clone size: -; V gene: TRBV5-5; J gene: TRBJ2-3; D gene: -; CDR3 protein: CASSLVGEVRFGPDTQYF; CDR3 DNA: TGTGCCAGCAGCTTGGTTGGGGAGGTCCGGTTTGGGCCAGATACGCAGTATTTT
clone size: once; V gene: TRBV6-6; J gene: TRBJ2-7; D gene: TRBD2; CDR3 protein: CASSRSASGYEQYF; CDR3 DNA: TGTGCCAGCAGTAGATCGGCTAGCGGTTACGAGCAGTACTTC
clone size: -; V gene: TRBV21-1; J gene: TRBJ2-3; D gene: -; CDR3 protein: CTKNRPGTPSTDTQYF; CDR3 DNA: TGTACTAAAAACCGCCCAGGGACACCAAGCACAGATACGCAGTATTTT
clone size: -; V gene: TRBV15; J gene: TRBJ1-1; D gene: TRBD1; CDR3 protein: CATGQGAMGLTFF; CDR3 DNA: TGTGCCACCGGACAGGGGGCAATGGGTTTAACTTTCTTT
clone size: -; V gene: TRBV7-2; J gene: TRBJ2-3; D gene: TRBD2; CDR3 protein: CASSLAWGRGGLDTQYF; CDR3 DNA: TGTGCCAGCAGCTTAGCGTGGGGGCGGGGGGGCCTCGATACGCAGTATTTT
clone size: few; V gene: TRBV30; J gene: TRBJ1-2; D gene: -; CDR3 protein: CAWSPRSSGGYGYTF; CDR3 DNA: TGTGCCTGGAGTCCACGCAGTTCGGGGGGCTATGGCTACACCTTC
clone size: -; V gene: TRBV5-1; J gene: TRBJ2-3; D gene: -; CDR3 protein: CASSLGRGQTTTYPEVDTQYF; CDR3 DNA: TGCGCCAGCAGCTTGGGAAGGGGACAAACGACTACCTACCCGGAGGTAGATACGCAGTATTTT
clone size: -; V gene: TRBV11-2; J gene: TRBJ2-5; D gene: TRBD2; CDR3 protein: CASSLVSSGRALETQYF; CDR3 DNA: TGTGCCAGCAGCTTAGTTTCTAGCGGGAGGGCCCTCGAGACCCAGTACTTC
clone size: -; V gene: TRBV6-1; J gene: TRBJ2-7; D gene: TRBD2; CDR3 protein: CASSFTSGRTYEQYF; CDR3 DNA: TGTGCCAGCAGTTTTACTAGCGGGAGAACCTACGAGCAGTACTTC
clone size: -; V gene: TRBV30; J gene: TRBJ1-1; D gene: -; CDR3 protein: CAWGMGGADTEAFF; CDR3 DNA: TGTGCCTGGGGTATGGGGGGAGCGGACACTGAAGCTTTCTTT